The clone carrying this T cell receptor beta chain has a handful of counts. TCRdb's copy holds only in-frame clones and misses some; the assay was immunoSEQ multiplex PCR. The sample includes tens of thousands of clones, 79% of them seen just once. The data were taken from a study of radiotherapy plus CTLA-4 blockade in lung cancer. Study overall: Among patients, over 15% showed objective responses, and 25% to 35% had disease control.

V trimming: 0 bases; J trimming: 2 bases; junction bases outside the gene matches: 2. The CDR3 is 15 amino acids. Looked up from germline, CDR1 is MGHRA and CDR2 is YSYEKL. The chain carries TRBV4-1 and TRBJ2-7, with 9 bases aligning to TRBD2. The receptor was derived from a human donor with non-small cell lung cancer who had a complete response to radiotherapy plus ipilimumab. Sequencing used peripheral blood, obtained from a patient treated with radiotherapy plus ipilimumab. Here the CDR3 reads CASSQDSSGTYEQYV. The CDR3 DNA reads as TGCGCCAGCAGCCAAGACTCTAGCGGGACCTACGAGCAGTACGTC.